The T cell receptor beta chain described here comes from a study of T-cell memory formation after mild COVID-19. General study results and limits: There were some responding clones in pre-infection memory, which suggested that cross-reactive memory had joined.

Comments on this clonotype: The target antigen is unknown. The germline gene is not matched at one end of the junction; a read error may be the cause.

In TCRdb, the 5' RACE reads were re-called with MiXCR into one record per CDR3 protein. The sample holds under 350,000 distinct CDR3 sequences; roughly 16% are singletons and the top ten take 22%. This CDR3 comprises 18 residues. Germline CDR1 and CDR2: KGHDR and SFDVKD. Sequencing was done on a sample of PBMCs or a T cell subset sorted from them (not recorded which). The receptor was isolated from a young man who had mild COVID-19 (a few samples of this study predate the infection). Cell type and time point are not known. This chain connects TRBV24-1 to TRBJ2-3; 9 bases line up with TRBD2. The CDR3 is CATSDSTGGGGSTDAQYF. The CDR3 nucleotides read TGTGCCACCAGTGACTCAACAGGCGGGGGGGGAAGCACAGATGCGCAGTATTTT.